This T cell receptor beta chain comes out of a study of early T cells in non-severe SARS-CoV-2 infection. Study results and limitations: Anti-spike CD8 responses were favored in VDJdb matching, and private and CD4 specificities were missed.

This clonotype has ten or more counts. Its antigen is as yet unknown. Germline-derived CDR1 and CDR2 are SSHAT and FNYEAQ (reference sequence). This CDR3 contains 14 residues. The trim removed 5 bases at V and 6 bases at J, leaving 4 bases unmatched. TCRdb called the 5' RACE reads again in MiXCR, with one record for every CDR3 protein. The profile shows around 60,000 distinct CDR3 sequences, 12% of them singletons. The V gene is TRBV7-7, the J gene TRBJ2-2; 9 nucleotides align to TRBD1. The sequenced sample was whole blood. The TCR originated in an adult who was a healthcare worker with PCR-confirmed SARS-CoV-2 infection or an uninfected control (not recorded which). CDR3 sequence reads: CASSPQGAAGELFF. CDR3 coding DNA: TGTGCCAGCAGCCCACAGGGGGCGGCCGGGGAGCTGTTTTTT.